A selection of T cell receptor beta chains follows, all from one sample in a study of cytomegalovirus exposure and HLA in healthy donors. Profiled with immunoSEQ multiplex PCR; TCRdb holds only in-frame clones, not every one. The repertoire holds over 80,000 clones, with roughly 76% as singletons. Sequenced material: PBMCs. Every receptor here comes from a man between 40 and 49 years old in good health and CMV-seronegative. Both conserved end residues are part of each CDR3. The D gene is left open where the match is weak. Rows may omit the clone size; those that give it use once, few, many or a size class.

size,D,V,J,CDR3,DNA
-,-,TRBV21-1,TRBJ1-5,CASSKRGSWGNQPQHF,TGTGCCAGCAGCAAAAGGGGGAGCTGGGGCAATCAGCCCCAGCATTTT
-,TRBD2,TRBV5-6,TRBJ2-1,CASSLRGGGALNNEQFF,TGTGCCAGCAGCTTGCGGGGCGGGGGGGCCCTGAACAATGAGCAGTTCTTC
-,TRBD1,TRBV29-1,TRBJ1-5,CSGRDSRDRSNQPQHF,TGCAGCGGCCGGGACAGTAGGGATCGGAGCAATCAGCCCCAGCATTTT
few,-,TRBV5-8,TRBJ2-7,CASPPPGSNYEQYF,TGTGCCAGCCCCCCCCCGGGATCCAATTACGAGCAGTACTTC
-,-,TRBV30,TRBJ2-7,CAWQLRQSYEQYF,TGTGCCTGGCAATTAAGACAGTCCTACGAGCAGTACTTC
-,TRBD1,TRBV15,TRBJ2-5,CATSGYQQGQTQYF,TGTGCCACCAGCGGATACCAACAGGGGCAGACCCAGTACTTC
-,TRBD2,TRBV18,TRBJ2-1,CASSPNGGILNEQFF,TGTGCCAGCTCACCAAACGGGGGGATCCTCAATGAGCAGTTCTTC
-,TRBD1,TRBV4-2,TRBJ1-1,CASSQLGTAMNTEAFF,TGTGCCAGCAGCCAACTGGGGACAGCCATGAACACTGAAGCTTTCTTT
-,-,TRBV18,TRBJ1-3,CASSPGQNVRNTIYF,TGTGCCAGCTCACCGGGGCAGAACGTTAGAAACACCATATATTTT
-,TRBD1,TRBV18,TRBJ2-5,CASSPGTGGETQYF,TGTGCCAGCTCTCCCGGGACAGGGGGAGAGACCCAGTACTTC
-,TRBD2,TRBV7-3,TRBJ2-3,CASSTTLAGGMDTQYF,TGTGCCAGCAGCACCACTCTAGCGGGGGGTATGGATACGCAGTATTTT
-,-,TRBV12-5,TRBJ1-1,CASGCLRRQTRNTNTEAFF,TGTGCTAGTGGTTGTCTTCGACGGCAGACTAGAAATACGAACACTGAAGCTTTCTTT
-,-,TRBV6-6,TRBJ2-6,CASSRQSSGANVLTF,TGTGCCAGCAGTCGACAGTCTTCTGGGGCCAACGTCCTGACTTTC
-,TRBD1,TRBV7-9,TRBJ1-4,CASSPRTGSEKLFF,TGTGCCAGCAGCCCCCGGACAGGTTCTGAAAAACTGTTTTTT
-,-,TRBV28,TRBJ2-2,CATPGDSPTTGELFF,TGTGCCACCCCGGGAGACAGCCCCACCACCGGGGAGCTGTTTTTT
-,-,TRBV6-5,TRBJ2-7,CASGPQGSSYEQYF,TGTGCCAGCGGGCCCCAAGGCAGCTCCTACGAGCAGTACTTC
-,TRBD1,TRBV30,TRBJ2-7,CAWSAGGTGGPYEQYF,TGTGCCTGGAGTGCTGGGGGGACAGGGGGACCCTACGAGCAGTACTTC
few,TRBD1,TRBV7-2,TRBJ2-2,CASSSTGAGTGELFF,TGTGCCAGCAGCTCGACAGGGGCCGGCACCGGGGAGCTGTTTTTT
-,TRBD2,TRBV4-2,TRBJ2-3,CASSQVDSGGANGGTDTQYF,TGTGCCAGCAGCCAAGTGGATAGCGGGGGGGCGAACGGAGGCACAGATACGCAGTATTTT
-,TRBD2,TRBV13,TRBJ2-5,CASSFPSGGARETQYF,TGTGCCAGCAGCTTCCCAAGCGGGGGGGCTCGAGAGACCCAGTACTTC
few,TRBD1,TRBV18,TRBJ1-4,CASSPTGALEKLFF,TGTGCCAGCTCACCCACAGGGGCGCTTGAAAAACTGTTTTTT
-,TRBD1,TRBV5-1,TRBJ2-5,CASSLATGGEETQYF,TGCGCCAGCAGCTTGGCGACAGGGGGTGAGGAGACCCAGTACTTC
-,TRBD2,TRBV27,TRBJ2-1,CASSLGLAGLREQFF,TGTGCCAGCAGTTTAGGACTAGCGGGGTTGCGTGAGCAGTTCTTC
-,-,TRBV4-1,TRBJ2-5,CASSLLEGQETQYF,TGCGCCAGCAGCTTACTGGAGGGGCAAGAGACCCAGTACTTC
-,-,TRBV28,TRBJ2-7,CASSLWGSSYEQYF,TGTGCCAGCAGTTTATGGGGCAGCTCCTACGAGCAGTACTTC
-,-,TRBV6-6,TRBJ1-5,CASRDRLGGPQHF,TGTGCCAGCAGAGACAGGTTGGGCGGGCCCCAGCATTTT
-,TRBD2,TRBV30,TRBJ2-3,CAWSLTSGTTDTQYF,TGTGCCTGGAGTCTGACTAGCGGGACCACAGATACGCAGTATTTT
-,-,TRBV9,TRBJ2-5,CASNGGGRVEETQYF,TGTGCCAGCAATGGGGGCGGGCGGGTGGAAGAGACCCAGTACTTC
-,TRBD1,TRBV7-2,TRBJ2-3,CASSWTGEDTQYF,TGTGCCAGCAGCTGGACAGGGGAAGATACGCAGTATTTT
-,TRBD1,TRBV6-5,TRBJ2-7,CASSYGTASSYEQYF,TGTGCCAGCAGTTACGGGACAGCGAGCTCCTACGAGCAGTACTTC
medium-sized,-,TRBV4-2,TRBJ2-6,CASSQDSLSGANVLTF,TGTGCCAGCAGCCAAGATTCCCTATCTGGGGCCAACGTCCTGACTTTC
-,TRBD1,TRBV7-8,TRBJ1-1,CASSLGRTGTNTEAFF,TGTGCCAGCAGCTTAGGTCGGACAGGAACGAACACTGAAGCTTTCTTT
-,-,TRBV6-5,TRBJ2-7,CASSSRLAYEQYF,TGTGCCAGCAGTTCCAGACTAGCCTACGAGCAGTACTTC
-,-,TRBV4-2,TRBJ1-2,CASSRTQSGSPRGGFGYTF,TGTGCCAGCAGCCGCACTCAGTCAGGGTCCCCAAGGGGGGGCTTTGGCTACACCTTC
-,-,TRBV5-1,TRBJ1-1,CASSWRTANTEAFF,TGCGCCAGCAGCTGGAGGACAGCAAACACTGAAGCTTTCTTT
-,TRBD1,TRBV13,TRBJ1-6,CASSLGQGPPLHF,TGTGCCAGCAGCTTAGGACAGGGGCCACCCCTCCACTTT
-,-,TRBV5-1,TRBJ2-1,CASSLDVRLYNEQFF,TGCGCCAGCAGCTTGGATGTACGACTATACAATGAGCAGTTCTTC
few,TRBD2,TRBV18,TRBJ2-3,CASSRPTSGPDTQYF,TGTGCCAGCTCTCGCCCGACTAGCGGGCCAGATACGCAGTATTTT
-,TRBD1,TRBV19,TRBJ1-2,CASGTGGDSYGYTF,TGTGCCAGTGGGACAGGGGGGGATAGCTATGGCTACACCTTC
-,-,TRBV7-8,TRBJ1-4,CASSLAQTNEKLFF,TGTGCCAGCAGCTTAGCCCAAACTAATGAAAAACTGTTTTTT
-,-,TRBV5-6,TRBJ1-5,CASSFQQNQPQHF,TGTGCCAGCAGCTTCCAACAGAATCAGCCCCAGCATTTT
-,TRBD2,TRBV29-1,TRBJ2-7,CSVGGGSYEQYF,TGCAGCGTTGGGGGCGGGAGCTACGAGCAGTACTTC
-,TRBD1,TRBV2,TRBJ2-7,CASAGTGAFEQYF,TGTGCCAGCGCCGGGACAGGGGCTTTCGAGCAGTACTTC
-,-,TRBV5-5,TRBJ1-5,CASSLGQQGQPQHF,TGTGCCAGCAGCTTGGGGCAACAGGGCCAGCCCCAGCATTTT
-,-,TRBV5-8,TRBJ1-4,CASSLESTVEKLFF,TGTGCCAGCAGCTTGGAGTCTACGGTTGAAAAACTGTTTTTT
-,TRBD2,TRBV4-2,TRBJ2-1,CASSQRASGEYNEQFF,TGTGCCAGCAGCCAAAGGGCTAGCGGGGAATACAATGAGCAGTTCTTC
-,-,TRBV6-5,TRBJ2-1,CASRPHQGNEQFF,TGTGCCAGCAGACCCCACCAGGGCAATGAGCAGTTCTTC
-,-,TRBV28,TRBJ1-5,CASSLLDISNQPQHF,TGTGCCAGCAGTTTGTTAGACATTAGCAATCAGCCCCAGCATTTT
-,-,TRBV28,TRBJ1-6,CASSLYPISGLGSPLHF,TGTGCCAGCAGTTTATACCCGATATCGGGGTTAGGTTCACCCCTCCACTTT
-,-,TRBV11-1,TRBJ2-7,CASSWVGGGFSYEQYF,TGTGCCAGCAGCTGGGTTGGCGGGGGCTTCTCCTACGAGCAGTACTTC
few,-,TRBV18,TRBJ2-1,CASSQMIYNEQFF,TGTGCCAGCTCCCAGATGATCTACAATGAGCAGTTCTTC
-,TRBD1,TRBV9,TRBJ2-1,CASTPGQGNNEQFF,TGTGCCAGCACGCCGGGACAGGGGAACAATGAGCAGTTCTTC
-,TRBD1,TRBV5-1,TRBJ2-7,CASSLLDRVYEQYF,TGCGCCAGCAGCTTGCTGGACAGGGTCTACGAGCAGTACTTC
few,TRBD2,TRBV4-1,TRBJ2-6,CASSQIGTSGGVTVLTF,TGCGCCAGCAGCCAAATAGGGACTAGCGGGGGGGTTACAGTCCTGACTTTC
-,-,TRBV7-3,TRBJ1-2,CASSPGGAGGYTF,TGTGCCAGCAGCCCCGGGGGTGCGGGAGGCTACACCTTC
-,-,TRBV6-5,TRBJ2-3,CASSYSWREGSTQYF,TGTGCCAGCAGTTACTCCTGGAGGGAAGGGAGTACGCAGTATTTT
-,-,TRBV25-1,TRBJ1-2,CASSEETANYGYTF,TGTGCCAGCAGTGAGGAGACAGCTAACTATGGCTACACCTTC
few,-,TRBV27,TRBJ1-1,CASSSLRGQNTEAFF,TGTGCCAGCAGTTCTCTAAGGGGTCAGAACACTGAAGCTTTCTTT
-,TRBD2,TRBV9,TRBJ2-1,CASSVHQTLAGENNEQFF,TGTGCCAGCAGCGTACACCAGACCTTAGCGGGGGAAAACAATGAGCAGTTCTTC
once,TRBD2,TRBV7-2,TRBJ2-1,CASSLDGGGTRHEQFF,TGTGCCAGCAGCTTAGATGGCGGGGGGACCCGGCATGAGCAGTTCTTC